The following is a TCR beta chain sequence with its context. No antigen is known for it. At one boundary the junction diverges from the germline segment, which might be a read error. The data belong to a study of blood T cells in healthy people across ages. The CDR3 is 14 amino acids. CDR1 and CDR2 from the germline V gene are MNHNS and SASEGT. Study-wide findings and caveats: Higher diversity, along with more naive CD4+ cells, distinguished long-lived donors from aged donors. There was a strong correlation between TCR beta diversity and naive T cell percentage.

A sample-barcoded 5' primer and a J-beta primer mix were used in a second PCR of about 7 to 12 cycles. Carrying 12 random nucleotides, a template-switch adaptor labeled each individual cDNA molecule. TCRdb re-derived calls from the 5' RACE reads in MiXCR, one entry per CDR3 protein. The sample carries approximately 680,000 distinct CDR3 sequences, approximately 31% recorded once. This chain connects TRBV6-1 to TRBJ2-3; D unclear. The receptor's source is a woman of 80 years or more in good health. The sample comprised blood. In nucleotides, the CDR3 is TGTGCCGGCAGTGCCCAAGGTCGTGGAGATACGCAGTATTTT. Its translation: CAGSAQGRGDTQYF.